This TCR beta chain was sequenced in a study of blood T cells in healthy people across ages. Study conclusions and caveats: While age rose, TCR beta diversity per million T cells dropped in a roughly linear way.

RNA extraction gave at least 6 micrograms of total RNA per sample. Together with a sample-barcoded 5' primer, a J-beta primer mix was included in a second PCR lasting about 6 to 12 cycles. TCRdb analysed the 5' RACE reads with MiXCR anew, one entry per CDR3 protein. The sample holds some 930,000 distinct CDR3 sequences, 25% to 35% seen once. The sample holds a few counts of this clonotype. Its specificity is not known. These same data were also listed under a study on T cells of mothers and their children.

The receptor comes from a woman aged 40 to 49 in good health. The source material was blood.

CDR3 DNA: TGTGCCAGCAGCTTAAACGGAGGGAGCGCTGAAGCTTTCTTT. It specifies CASSLNGGSAEAFF. The chain joins TRBV7-9 to TRBJ1-1; the D is unclear. Trimming left V 2 bases short and J 6 bases short, with 13 bases between. The CDR3 loop spans 14 amino acids. CDR1 SEHNR and CDR2 FQNEAQ come from the germline V gene (reference sequence).